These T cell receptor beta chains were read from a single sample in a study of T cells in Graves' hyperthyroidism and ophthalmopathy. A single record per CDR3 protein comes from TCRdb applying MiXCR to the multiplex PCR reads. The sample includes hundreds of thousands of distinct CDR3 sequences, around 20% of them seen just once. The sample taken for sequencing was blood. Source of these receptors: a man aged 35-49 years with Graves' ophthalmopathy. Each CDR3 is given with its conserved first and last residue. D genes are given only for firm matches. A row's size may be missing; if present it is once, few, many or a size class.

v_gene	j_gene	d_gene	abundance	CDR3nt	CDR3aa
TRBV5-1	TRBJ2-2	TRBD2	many	TGCGCCAGCAGCTTGTCCGGCGGGAGTAGTCCCGGGGAGCTGTTTTTT	CASSLSGGSSPGELFF
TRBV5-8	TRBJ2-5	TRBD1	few	TGTGCCAGCAGCTTTGGGACAGGGGGCGAGACCCAGTACTTC	CASSFGTGGETQYF
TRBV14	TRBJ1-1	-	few	TGTGCCAGCAGCTCAGATATACGCACTGAAGCTTTCTTT	CASSSDIRTEAFF
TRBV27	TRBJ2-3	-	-	TGTGCCAGCAGTTTATCGATATTTGGCACAGATACGCAGTATTTT	CASSLSIFGTDTQYF
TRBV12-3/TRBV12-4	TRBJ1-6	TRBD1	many	TGTGCCAGCAGTTTCCGGGACAGGGGTCATTCACCCCTCCACTTT	CASSFRDRGHSPLHF
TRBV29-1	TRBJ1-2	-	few	TGCAGCGTTGAAGTAGGTTGGGCAGAGACATATGGCTACACCTTC	CSVEVGWAETYGYTF
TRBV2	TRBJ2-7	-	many	TGTGCCAGCAGACCCGGGAACCACCTCTACGAGCAGTACTTC	CASRPGNHLYEQYF
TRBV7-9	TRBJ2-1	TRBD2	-	TGTGCCAGCAGCTTTGGGAGGGATGAGCAGTTCTTC	CASSFGRDEQFF
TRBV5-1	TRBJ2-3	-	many	TGCGCCAGCAGCTACCGGGACGGCACAGATACGCAGTATTTT	CASSYRDGTDTQYF
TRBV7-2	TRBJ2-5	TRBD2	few	TGTGCCAGCAGCTACCAGCTAGAGGGCGGGGGGGCCAAGAAGACCCAGTACTTC	CASSYQLEGGGAKKTQYF
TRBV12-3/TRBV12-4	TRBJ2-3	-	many	TGTGCCAGCAGGAATCCCCCGGGAACAGATACGCAGTATTTT	CASRNPPGTDTQYF
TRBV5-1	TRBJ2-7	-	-	TGCGCCAGCAGCTTAGGGGGGAGCATTTACTACGAGCAGTACTTC	CASSLGGSIYYEQYF
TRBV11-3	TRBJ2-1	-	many	TGTGCCAGCAGCTTCTTCCGGTTGAAGCAGTTCTTC	CASSFFRLKQFF
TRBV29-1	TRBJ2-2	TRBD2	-	TGCAGCGTTGAAGATCGGCGGGGGTACACCGGGGAGCTGTTTTTT	CSVEDRRGYTGELFF
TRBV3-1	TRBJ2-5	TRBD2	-	TGTGCCAGCGGTTTTCCTAGCGGGGGGGACGAGACCCAGTACTTC	CASGFPSGGDETQYF
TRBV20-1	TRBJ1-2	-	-	TGCAGTGCCACCGTAGTCTCATCGGAATATGGCTACACCTTC	CSATVVSSEYGYTF
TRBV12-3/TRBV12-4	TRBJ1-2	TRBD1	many	TGTGCCAGCAGTTCTCACTCGACAGGGCTCTATGGCTACACCTTC	CASSSHSTGLYGYTF
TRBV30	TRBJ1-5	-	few	TGTGCCTGGAGTCAAGGGGTTAATCAGCCCCAGCATTTT	CAWSQGVNQPQHF
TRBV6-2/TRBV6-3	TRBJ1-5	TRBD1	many	TGTGCCAGCAGTTGGACAGGGAGTCAGCCCCAGCATTTT	CASSWTGSQPQHF
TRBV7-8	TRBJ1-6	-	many	TGTGCCAGCAGCTTAGAGGACCCCCTCTGGTCACCCCTCCACTTT	CASSLEDPLWSPLHF
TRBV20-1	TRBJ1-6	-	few	TGCAGTGCTAGAAGACAGGTTAATAATTCACCCCTCCACTTT	CSARRQVNNSPLHF
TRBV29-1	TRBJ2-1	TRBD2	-	TGCAGCGTTGATCGGCTAGCGGGAAGGAATGAGCAGTTCTTC	CSVDRLAGRNEQFF
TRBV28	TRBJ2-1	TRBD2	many	TGTGCCAGCGGAGCTAGCGGCCTAAGCTCCTACAATGAGCAGTTCTTC	CASGASGLSSYNEQFF
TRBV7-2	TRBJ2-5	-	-	TGTGCCAGCAGCTTAGGGGGGCTGAGGGAGACCCAGTACTTC	CASSLGGLRETQYF
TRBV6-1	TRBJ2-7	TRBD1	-	TGTGCCAGCAGCGCCGGGACAGTGTGGGACGAGCAGTACTTC	CASSAGTVWDEQYF
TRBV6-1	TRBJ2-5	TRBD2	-	TGTGCCAGCAGTGCCCGGACTAGCGGGAAGGACGGGGAGACCCAGTACTTC	CASSARTSGKDGETQYF
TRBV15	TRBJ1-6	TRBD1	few	TGTGCCACCAGCAGAGTGGCAGGGGGTTCCTATAATTCACCCCTCCACTTT	CATSRVAGGSYNSPLHF
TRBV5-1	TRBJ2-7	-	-	TGCGCCAGCAGCTCTCAGATGACCTCACGATACGAGCAGTACTTC	CASSSQMTSRYEQYF
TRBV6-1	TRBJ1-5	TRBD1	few	TGTGCCAGCTGCGTAGGGGGCACGGATCAGCCCCAGCATTTT	CASCVGGTDQPQHF
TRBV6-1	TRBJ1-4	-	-	TGTGCCAGCAGTCCAAACAGGGCCGGTGAAAAACTGTTTTTT	CASSPNRAGEKLFF
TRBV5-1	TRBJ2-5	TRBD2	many	TGCGCCAGCAGCCAGGGACTAGCGGTGAGGGGGCGAAAGACCCAGTACTTC	CASSQGLAVRGRKTQYF
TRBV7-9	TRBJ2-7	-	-	TGTGCCAGCAGCTTAGGGTGGTCCCAGCTTACTCCCTACGAGCAGTACTTC	CASSLGWSQLTPYEQYF
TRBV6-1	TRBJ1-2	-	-	TGTGCCAGCAGTGAAGCGGGTTACTATGGCTACACCTTC	CASSEAGYYGYTF